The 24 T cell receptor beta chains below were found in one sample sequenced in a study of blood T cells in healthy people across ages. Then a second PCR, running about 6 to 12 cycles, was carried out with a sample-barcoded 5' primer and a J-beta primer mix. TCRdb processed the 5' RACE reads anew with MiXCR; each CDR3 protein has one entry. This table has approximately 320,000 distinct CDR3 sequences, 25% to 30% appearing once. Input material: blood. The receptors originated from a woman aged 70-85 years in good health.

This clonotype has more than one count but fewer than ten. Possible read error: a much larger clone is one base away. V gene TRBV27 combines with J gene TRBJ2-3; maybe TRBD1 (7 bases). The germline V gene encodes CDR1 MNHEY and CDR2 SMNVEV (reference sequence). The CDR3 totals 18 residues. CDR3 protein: CANSFRGRGERVTDTQYF. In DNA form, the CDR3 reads TGTGCCAACAGTTTCAGGGGCAGGGGGGAGCGGGTCACAGATACGCAGTATTTT.

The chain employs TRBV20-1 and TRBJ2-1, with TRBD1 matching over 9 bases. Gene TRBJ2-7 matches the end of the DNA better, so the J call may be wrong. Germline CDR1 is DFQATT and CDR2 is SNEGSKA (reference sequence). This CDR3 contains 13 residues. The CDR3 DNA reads TGCAGTGCTTTGCCGGGACAGGGAGACGAGCAGTACTTC. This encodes CSALPGQGDEQYF.

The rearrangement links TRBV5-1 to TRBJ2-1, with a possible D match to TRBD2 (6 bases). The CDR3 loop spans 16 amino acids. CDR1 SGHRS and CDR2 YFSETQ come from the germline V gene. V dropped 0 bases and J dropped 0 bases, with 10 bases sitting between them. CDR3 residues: CASSLERVSSYNEQFF. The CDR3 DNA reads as TGCGCCAGCAGCTTGGAGCGGGTTAGCTCCTACAATGAGCAGTTCTTC.

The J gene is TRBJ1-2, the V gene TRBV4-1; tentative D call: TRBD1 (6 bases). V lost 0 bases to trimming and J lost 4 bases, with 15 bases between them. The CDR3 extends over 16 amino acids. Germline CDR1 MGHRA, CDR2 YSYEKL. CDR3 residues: CASSQEGRGRGYGYTF. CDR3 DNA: TGCGCCAGCAGCCAAGAAGGCAGGGGACGTGGCTATGGCTACACCTTC.

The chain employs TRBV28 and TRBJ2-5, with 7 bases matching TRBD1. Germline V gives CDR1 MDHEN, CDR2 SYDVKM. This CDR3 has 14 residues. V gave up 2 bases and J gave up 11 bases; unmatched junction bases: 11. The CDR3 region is CASSLPGQYYKQYF. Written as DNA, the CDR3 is TGTGCCAGCAGTTTACCGGGACAGTACTACAAGCAGTACTTC.

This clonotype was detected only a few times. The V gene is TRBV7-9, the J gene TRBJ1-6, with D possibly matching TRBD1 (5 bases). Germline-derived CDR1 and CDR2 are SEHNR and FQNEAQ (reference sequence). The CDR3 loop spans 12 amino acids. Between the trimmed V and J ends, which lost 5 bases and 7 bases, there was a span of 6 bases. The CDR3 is CASSRQNSPLHF. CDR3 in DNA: TGTGCCAGCAGCCGACAGAATTCACCCCTCCACTTT.

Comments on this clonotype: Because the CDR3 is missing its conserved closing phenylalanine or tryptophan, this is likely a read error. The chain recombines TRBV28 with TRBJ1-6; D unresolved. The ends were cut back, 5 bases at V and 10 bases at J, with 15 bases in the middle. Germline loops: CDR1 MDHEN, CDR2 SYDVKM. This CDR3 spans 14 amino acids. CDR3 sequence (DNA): TGTGCCAGCAGTCCTCGAAAGGCCGGATCACCCCTCCACCTT. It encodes CASSPRKAGSPLHL.

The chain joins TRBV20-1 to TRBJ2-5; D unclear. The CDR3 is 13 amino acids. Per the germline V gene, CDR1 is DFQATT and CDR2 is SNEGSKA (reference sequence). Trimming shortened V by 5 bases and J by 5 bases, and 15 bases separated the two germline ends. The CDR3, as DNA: TGCAGTGCTGAGCCACTAATAGAGGAGACCCAGTACTTC. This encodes CSAEPLIEETQYF.

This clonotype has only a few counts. This CDR3 reads CASSFKRPTQQYF. The CDR3, as DNA: TGTGCCAGCAGTTTTAAGAGGCCGACCCAGCAGTACTTC. The rearrangement links TRBV12-3 or TRBV12-4 to TRBJ2-5; D remains unclear. CDR3 length equals 13 residues. The V end was cut by 3 bases, the J end by 11 bases, with 16 bases between.

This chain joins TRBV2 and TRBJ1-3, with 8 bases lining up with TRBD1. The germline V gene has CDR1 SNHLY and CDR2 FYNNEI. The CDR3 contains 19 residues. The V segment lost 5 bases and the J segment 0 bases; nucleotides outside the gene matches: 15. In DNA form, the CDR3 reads TGTGCCAGCAGTTTGAGAGGTGGGGACAGGTACTACTCTGGAAACACCATATATTTT. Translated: CASSLRGGDRYYSGNTIYF.

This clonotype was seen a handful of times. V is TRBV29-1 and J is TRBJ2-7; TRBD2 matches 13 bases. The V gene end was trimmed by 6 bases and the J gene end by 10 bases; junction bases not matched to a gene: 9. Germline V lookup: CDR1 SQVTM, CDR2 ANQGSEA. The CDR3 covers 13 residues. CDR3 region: CSVDLRTSGRQYF. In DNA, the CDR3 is TGCAGCGTAGATCTCAGGACTAGCGGGAGACAGTACTTC.

The CDR3 spells CASSQPGPRQGSTQETQYF. CDR3 DNA: TGTGCCAGCAGCCAACCGGGCCCCCGACAGGGTTCAACACAAGAGACCCAGTACTTC. This rearrangement joins TRBV3-1 to TRBJ2-5, with 7 bases that match TRBD1. CDR3 length: 19 residues. V was clipped by 2 bases and J by 2 bases; unmatched bases: 17. In germline, CDR1 is LGHDT, CDR2 YNNKEL (reference sequence).

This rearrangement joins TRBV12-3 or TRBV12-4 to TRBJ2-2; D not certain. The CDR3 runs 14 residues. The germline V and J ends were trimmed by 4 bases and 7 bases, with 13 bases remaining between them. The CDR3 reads CASSSGSPGGELFF. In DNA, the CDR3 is TGTGCCAGCAGTTCAGGAAGTCCTGGCGGGGAGCTGTTTTTT.

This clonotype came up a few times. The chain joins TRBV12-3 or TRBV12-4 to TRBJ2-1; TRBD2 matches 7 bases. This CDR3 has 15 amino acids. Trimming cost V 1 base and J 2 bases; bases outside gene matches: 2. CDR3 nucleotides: TGTGCCAGCAGTTTAGGCGGGAGCACCTACAATGAGCAGTTCTTC. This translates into CASSLGGSTYNEQFF.

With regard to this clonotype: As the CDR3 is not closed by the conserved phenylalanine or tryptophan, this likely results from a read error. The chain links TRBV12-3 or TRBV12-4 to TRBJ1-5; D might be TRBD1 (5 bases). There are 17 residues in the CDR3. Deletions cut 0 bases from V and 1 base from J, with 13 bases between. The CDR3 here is CASSLALGRASNQPQHS. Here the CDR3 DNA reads TGTGCCAGCAGTTTAGCGCTAGGCAGGGCCAGCAATCAGCCCCAGCATTCT.

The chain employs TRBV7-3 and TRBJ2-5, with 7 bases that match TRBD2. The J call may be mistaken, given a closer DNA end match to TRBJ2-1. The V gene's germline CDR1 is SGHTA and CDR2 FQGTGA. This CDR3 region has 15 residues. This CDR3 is CASSLTWGGLDEQFF. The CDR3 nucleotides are TGTGCCAGCAGCTTAACGTGGGGGGGTTTGGATGAGCAGTTCTTC.

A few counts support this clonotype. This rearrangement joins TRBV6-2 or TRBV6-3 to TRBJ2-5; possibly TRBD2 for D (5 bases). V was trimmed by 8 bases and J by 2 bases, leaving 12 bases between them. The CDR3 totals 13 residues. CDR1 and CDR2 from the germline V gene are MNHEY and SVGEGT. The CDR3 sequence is CASGKRPQETQYF. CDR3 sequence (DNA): TGTGCCAGCGGGAAGCGGCCTCAAGAGACCCAGTACTTC.

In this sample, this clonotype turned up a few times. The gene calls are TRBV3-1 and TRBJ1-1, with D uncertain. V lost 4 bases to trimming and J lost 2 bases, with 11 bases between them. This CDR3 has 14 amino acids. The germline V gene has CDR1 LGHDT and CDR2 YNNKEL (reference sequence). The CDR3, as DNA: TGTGCCAGCAGCCTTGGACTGACAAACACTGAAGCTTTCTTT. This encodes CASSLGLTNTEAFF. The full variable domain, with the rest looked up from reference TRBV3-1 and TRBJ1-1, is DTAVSQTPKYLVTQMGNDKSIKCEQNLGHDTMYWYKQDSKKFLKIMFSYNNKELIINETVPNRFSPKSPDKAHLNLHINSLELGDSAVYFCASSLGLTNTEAFFGQGTRLTVV.

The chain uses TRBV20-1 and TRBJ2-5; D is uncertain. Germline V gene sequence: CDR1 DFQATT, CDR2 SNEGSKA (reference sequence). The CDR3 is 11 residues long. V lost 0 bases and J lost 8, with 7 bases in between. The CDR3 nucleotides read TGCAGTGCTAGAGAGGGTCGAACCCAGTACTTC. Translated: CSAREGRTQYF.

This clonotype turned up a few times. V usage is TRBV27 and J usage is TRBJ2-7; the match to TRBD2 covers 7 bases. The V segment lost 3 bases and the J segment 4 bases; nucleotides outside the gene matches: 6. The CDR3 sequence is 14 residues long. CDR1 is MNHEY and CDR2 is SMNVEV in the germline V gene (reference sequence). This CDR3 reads CASSLAGDLYEQYF. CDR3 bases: TGTGCCAGCAGTTTGGCGGGAGACCTTTACGAGCAGTACTTC.

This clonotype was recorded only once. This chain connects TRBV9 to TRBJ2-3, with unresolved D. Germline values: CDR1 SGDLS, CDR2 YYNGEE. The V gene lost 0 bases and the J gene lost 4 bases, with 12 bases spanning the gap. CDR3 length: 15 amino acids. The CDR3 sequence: CASSVGSPIADTQYF. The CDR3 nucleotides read TGTGCCAGCAGCGTAGGTTCGCCCATCGCAGATACGCAGTATTTT.

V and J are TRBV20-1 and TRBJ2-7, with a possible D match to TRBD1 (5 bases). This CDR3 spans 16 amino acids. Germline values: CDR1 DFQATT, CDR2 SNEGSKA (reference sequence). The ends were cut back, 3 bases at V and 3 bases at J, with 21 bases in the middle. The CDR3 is CSASEPGLGKIYEQYF. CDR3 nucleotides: TGCAGTGCTAGTGAGCCAGGGCTCGGAAAAATCTACGAGCAGTACTTC.

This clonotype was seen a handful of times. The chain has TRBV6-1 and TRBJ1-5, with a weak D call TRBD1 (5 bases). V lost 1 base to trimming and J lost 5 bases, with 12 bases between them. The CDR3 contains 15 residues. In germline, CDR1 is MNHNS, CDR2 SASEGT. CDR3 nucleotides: TGTGCCAGCAGTGAAGGACAGAGTTATTATCAGCCCCAGCATTTT. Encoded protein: CASSEGQSYYQPQHF.

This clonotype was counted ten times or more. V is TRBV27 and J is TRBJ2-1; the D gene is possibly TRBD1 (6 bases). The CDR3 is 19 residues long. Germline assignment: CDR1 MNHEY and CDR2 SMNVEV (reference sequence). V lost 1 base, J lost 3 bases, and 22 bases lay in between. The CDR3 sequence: CASSLWAGASAVSYNEQFF. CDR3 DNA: TGTGCCAGCAGTTTATGGGCAGGGGCATCAGCAGTCAGCTACAATGAGCAGTTCTTC.